The 22 T cell receptor beta chains presented below share a single source sample, sequenced in a study of cytotoxic CD8 clonotypes in ibrutinib-treated CLL. Clones were read by immunoSEQ multiplex PCR, and TCRdb kept only the in-frame ones, dropping some. Among some 92,000 clones listed, roughly four fifths were seen once. The source was PBMCs, collected after 24 months of ibrutinib treatment. The source is a human donor with chronic lymphocytic leukemia.

In this sample, this clone turned up once. The chain has TRBV18 and TRBJ1-2; 11 bases fit TRBD1. V lost 4 bases, J lost 6 bases, and 7 bases stayed unmatched. Germline CDR1 KGHSH, CDR2 LQKENI. The CDR3 runs 15 residues. CDR3 protein: CASSLGPGQGDGYTF. CDR3 in DNA: TGTGCCAGCTCACTCGGACCGGGACAGGGGGATGGCTACACCTTC.

The J gene is TRBJ1-2, the V gene TRBV11-2; D is unresolved. Germline V gene sequence: CDR1 SGHAT, CDR2 FQNNGV. The length of the CDR3 is 13 residues. Trimming removed 3 bases at V and 3 bases at J, with 8 bases between. The CDR3 here is CASSFYADYGYTF. DNA of the CDR3: TGTGCCAGCAGCTTTTACGCGGACTATGGCTACACCTTC.

The rearrangement links TRBV30 to TRBJ1-4; D is unclear. CDR1 is GTSNPN, CDR2 SVGIG, per germline (reference sequence). CDR3 length: 15 amino acids. The V end was cut by 0 bases, the J end by 4 bases, with 12 bases between. The CDR3 loop reads CAWSVRRELNEKLFF. CDR3 DNA sequence: TGTGCCTGGAGTGTACGGAGAGAGCTTAATGAAAAACTGTTTTTT.

The V call is TRBV19, the J call TRBJ1-4; D remains ambiguous. V shed 2 bases and J shed 4 bases, with 8 bases lying between them. This CDR3 region has 14 residues. Germline-derived CDR1 and CDR2 are LNHDA and SQIVND (reference sequence). The CDR3 loop is CASSIKRVNEKLFF. For the CDR3, the DNA is TGTGCCAGTAGTATAAAAAGGGTTAATGAAAAACTGTTTTTT.

The chain carries TRBV5-1 and TRBJ2-7; 7 bases map to TRBD1. The ends lost 4 bases at V and 1 base at J; junction bases unmatched: 2. CDR1 and CDR2 from the germline V gene are SGHRS and YFSETQ. This CDR3 contains 13 residues. The CDR3 reads CASSRGQSYEQYF. CDR3 bases: TGCGCCAGCAGCCGGGGACAGTCCTACGAGCAGTACTTC.

The rearrangement links TRBV6-5 to TRBJ2-1, with 9 bases identical to TRBD2. Germline V gene sequence: CDR1 MNHEY, CDR2 SVGAGI. Trimming at V came to 3 bases and at J to 0 bases, leaving 3 bases not matched to a gene. The CDR3 covers 16 residues. The CDR3 here is CASSYYSGSSYNEQFF. In nucleotides, the CDR3 is TGTGCCAGCAGTTATTATAGCGGGAGCTCCTACAATGAGCAGTTCTTC.

This chain connects TRBV7-9 to TRBJ2-1; 9 bases are a match to TRBD2. Trimming at V came to 5 bases and at J to 7 bases, leaving 21 bases not matched to a gene. The CDR3 is 19 residues long. The V gene's germline CDR1 is SEHNR and CDR2 FQNEAQ (reference sequence). The CDR3 DNA reads as TGTGCCAGCAGCCTTAGAGTAAGCTTCGGCGGGAGGGCCCTGAATGAGCAGTTCTTC. Its protein is CASSLRVSFGGRALNEQFF.

V and J are TRBV6-1 and TRBJ1-2; D is unresolved. CDR1 is MNHNS, CDR2 SASEGT, per germline. This CDR3 region has 11 residues. V was shortened by 7 bases and J by 2 bases, with 5 bases between the two germline ends. The DNA for the CDR3 is TGTGCCAGCACCAGGAACTATGGCTACACCTTC. As protein: CASTRNYGYTF.

CDR3 in DNA: TGCGCCAGCGGTTTAGGACAGGGAACACGAACCGGGGAGCTGTTTTTT. Protein sequence: CASGLGQGTRTGELFF. This chain joins TRBV4-1 and TRBJ2-2, with TRBD1 matching 8 bases. The CDR3 runs to 16 residues. Losses at the gene ends were 8 bases for V and 5 bases for J; bases not matched to a gene: 13. CDR1 MGHRA and CDR2 YSYEKL come from the germline V gene.

V is TRBV9 and J is TRBJ2-7; 10 nucleotides line up with TRBD2. Germline CDR1 is SGDLS and CDR2 is YYNGEE. V shed 2 bases, J shed 2 bases, and the junction held 4 bases outside the gene matches. The CDR3 spans 15 residues. The CDR3 DNA reads as TGTGCCAGCAGCGTGACTAGCGGGCCCCCCTACGAGCAGTACTTC. Its translation is CASSVTSGPPYEQYF.

There are a few counts of this clone. The rearrangement links TRBV5-1 to TRBJ1-4, with D possibly being TRBD1 (5 bases). CDR3 length: 13 amino acids. Trimming removed 4 bases at V and 4 bases at J, with 8 bases between. CDR1 is SGHRS, CDR2 YFSETQ, per germline. CDR3 in amino acids: CASSQDNNEKLFF. For the CDR3, the DNA is TGCGCCAGCAGCCAGGACAATAATGAAAAACTGTTTTTT.

This clone came up a few times. The chain employs TRBV15 and TRBJ2-1; D call uncertain. Per the germline V gene, CDR1 is LNHNV and CDR2 is YYDKDF (reference sequence). This CDR3 is 13 amino acids long. The germline V and J ends were trimmed by 1 base and 8 bases, with 9 bases remaining between them. This CDR3 is CATSRGDSYEQFF. The CDR3 coding sequence is TGTGCCACCAGCAGAGGGGATAGCTATGAGCAGTTCTTC.

This clone was counted once. The chain recombines TRBV2 with TRBJ1-2; unclear D gene. The CDR3 sequence is 13 residues long. Germline CDR1 and CDR2: SNHLY and FYNNEI. V dropped 2 bases and J dropped 3 bases, with 7 bases sitting between them. The CDR3 loop is CASSENAHYGYTF. CDR3 sequence (DNA): TGTGCCAGCAGTGAAAACGCCCACTATGGCTACACCTTC.

To note about this clone: The junction does not match germline at one end; this may be a read error. The genes are TRBV28 and TRBJ2-7, with a tentative D call TRBD1 (6 bases). CDR3 length equals 12 residues. Germline V CDR1 and CDR2: MDHEN, SYDVKM. DNA of the CDR3: TGTGCCAGCAGTTTCCCGGGACAACGTAGAGACTTC. It yields the protein CASSFPGQRRDF.

This chain joins TRBV6-1 and TRBJ1-1, with 7 bases aligning to TRBD1. J was trimmed by 4 bases and V by 9 bases; bases with no gene match: 8. Germline assignment: CDR1 MNHNS and CDR2 SASEGT. This CDR3 is built from 13 residues. The CDR3 reads CASMKTGRTEAFF. CDR3 in DNA: TGTGCCAGTATGAAGACAGGGCGCACTGAAGCTTTCTTT.

The chain carries TRBV19 and TRBJ2-2; the D is unclear. CDR1 is LNHDA and CDR2 is SQIVND in the germline V gene (reference sequence). Trimming removed 6 bases at V and 4 bases at J, with 12 bases between. The CDR3 has 14 amino acids. The CDR3 nucleotides are TGTGCCAGTAGCCCCATTATTGTCACCGGGGAGCTGTTTTTT. Its protein is CASSPIIVTGELFF.

The chain links TRBV5-4 to TRBJ2-3; 7 bases agree with TRBD2. The ends lost 4 bases at V and 2 bases at J; junction bases unmatched: 7. Germline CDR1 SGHNT, CDR2 YYREEE (reference sequence). CDR3 size: 15 residues. DNA of the CDR3: TGTGCCAGCAGCCCTACTAGCGCTCACACAGATACGCAGTATTTT. Its protein is CASSPTSAHTDTQYF.

The chain couples TRBV5-1 to TRBJ1-6, with TRBD1 identical over 10 bases. The CDR3 has 17 residues. Per the germline V gene, CDR1 is SGHRS and CDR2 is YFSETQ. The V segment lost 4 bases and the J segment 7 bases; nucleotides outside the gene matches: 11. The CDR3 here is CASSAKGDRGPNSPLHF. In DNA, the CDR3 is TGCGCCAGCAGCGCGAAAGGAGACAGGGGGCCCAATTCACCCCTCCACTTT.

The chain employs TRBV7-8 and TRBJ2-7; D not resolved. The CDR3 consists of 15 residues. The V end was cut by 5 bases, the J end by 4 bases, with 18 bases between. Germline assignment: CDR1 SGHVS and CDR2 FQNEAQ. This CDR3 reads CASSGMASRDYEQYF. The CDR3 nucleotides are TGTGCCAGCAGCGGTATGGCTAGTCGAGATTACGAGCAGTACTTC.

In this sample, this clone turned up once. The chain employs TRBV7-9 and TRBJ2-1, with D possibly being TRBD1 (5 bases). Trimming took 2 bases from V and 1 from J, leaving 6 bases between them. This CDR3 contains 14 residues. Germline lookup yields CDR1 SEHNR and CDR2 FQNEAQ (reference sequence). CDR3 nucleotides: TGTGCCAGCAGCTTACAGGGTTCCTACAATGAGCAGTTCTTC. This codes for CASSLQGSYNEQFF.

The genes are TRBV27 and TRBJ2-5, with TRBD2 matching over 7 bases. The CDR3 is made up of 15 amino acids. Unmatched junction bases numbered 11, after V lost 3 bases and J lost 7 bases. Germline V CDR1 and CDR2: MNHEY, SMNVEV (reference sequence). Written as DNA, the CDR3 is TGTGCCAGCAGTTTGTCGGTAGCGGGCCCACGGACCCAGTACTTC. Translated, it gives CASSLSVAGPRTQYF.

This clone has just one count. The rearrangement uses TRBV28 and TRBJ2-7, with D tentatively TRBD2 (6 bases). Trimming left V 6 bases short and J 1 base short, with 7 bases between. CDR1 and CDR2 from the germline V gene are MDHEN and SYDVKM. The CDR3 runs 12 residues. Here the CDR3 reads CASREGSYEQYF. In nucleotides, the CDR3 is TGTGCCAGCAGGGAGGGGTCCTACGAGCAGTACTTC.